A selection of T cell receptor beta chains follows, all from one sample in a study of T cell changes during pregnancy in multiple sclerosis. Libraries were prepared by immunoSEQ multiplex PCR; TCRdb keeps only in-frame clonotypes and omits some of them. The sample yields around 53,000 clones, over 80% seen once. The sample here was CD4+ T cells from peripheral blood mononuclear cells, taken after pregnancy. The source is a female donor with multiple sclerosis, enrolled in a pregnancy study. Each CDR3 is given with its conserved first and last residue. Each record gives: D gene, V gene, J gene, clone size, CDR3 protein, CDR3 DNA. D genes are given only for firm matches. Clone size appears in some rows only: once, few, many, or a class for an expanded clone.

>.|TRBV9|TRBJ2-7|.
CAGSVVGLSPGQYF
TGTGCCGGCAGCGTAGTAGGTCTCTCCCCGGGGCAGTACTTC
>TRBD1|TRBV5-4|TRBJ2-4|.
CASRDRGSPKNIQYF
TGTGCCAGCAGAGACAGGGGTTCACCCAAAAACATTCAGTACTTC
>.|TRBV6-4|TRBJ1-2|.
CASSDSICLNYGYTF
TGTGCCAGCAGTGACTCGATTTGCCTAAACTATGGCTACACCTTC
>TRBD1|TRBV10-3|TRBJ1-4|.
CAISESTGFGREKLFF
TGTGCCATCAGTGAGTCGACAGGGTTTGGAAGGGAAAAACTGTTTTTT
>.|TRBV7-9|TRBJ1-2|.
CASSQGYGYTF
TGTGCCAGCAGCCAGGGTTATGGCTACACCTTC
>TRBD1|TRBV5-5|TRBJ1-6|.
CASSILQGTGSPLHF
TGTGCCAGCAGCATTTTACAGGGGACGGGTTCACCCCTCCACTTT
>.|TRBV30|TRBJ1-5|.
CAWTTGNQPQHF
TGTGCCTGGACCACAGGGAATCAGCCCCAGCATTTT
>TRBD1|TRBV30|TRBJ2-5|.
CAWSAEDREYQETQYF
TGTGCCTGGAGTGCTGAGGACAGGGAGTACCAAGAGACCCAGTACTTC
>TRBD1|TRBV6-1|TRBJ1-1|.
CASSSKGQGGTEAFF
TGTGCCAGCAGTTCCAAAGGACAGGGGGGGACTGAAGCTTTCTTT
>.|TRBV6-5|TRBJ2-2|.
CASSSEITGELFF
TGTGCCAGCAGTTCCGAGATCACCGGGGAGCTGTTTTTT
>TRBD2|TRBV2|TRBJ2-1|.
CASSEARGGGEQFF
TGTGCCAGCAGTGAAGCGCGCGGCGGGGGAGAGCAGTTCTTC
>.|TRBV4-3|TRBJ1-1|once
CASSQRQGNTEAFF
TGCGCCAGCAGCCAAAGGCAGGGGAACACTGAAGCTTTCTTT
>TRBD1|TRBV5-4|TRBJ2-7|.
CASSLGQGAVSEQYF
TGTGCCAGCAGCTTGGGGCAGGGGGCGGTCAGCGAGCAGTACTTC
>.|TRBV27|TRBJ2-1|.
CASSSTTLRGNEQFF
TGTGCCAGCAGTTCAACAACCCTAAGAGGGAATGAGCAGTTCTTC
>TRBD1|TRBV7-2|TRBJ1-3|once
CASSRTGGNTIYF
TGTGCCAGCAGCCGGACAGGGGGAAACACCATATATTTT
>.|TRBV18|TRBJ1-2|.
CASSPSVTNYGYTF
TGTGCCAGCTCACCGAGTGTCACTAACTATGGCTACACCTTC
>.|TRBV18|TRBJ2-1|.
CASSRQDNEQFF
TGTGCCAGCTCAAGACAGGACAATGAGCAGTTCTTC
>.|TRBV7-2|TRBJ1-1|.
CASSTTGWNTEAFF
TGTGCCAGCAGCACTACAGGGTGGAACACTGAAGCTTTCTTT
>TRBD1|TRBV10-3|TRBJ1-5|.
CAIRGTEGNQPQHF
TGTGCCATCAGGGGGACAGAAGGCAATCAGCCCCAGCATTTT
>.|TRBV6-5|TRBJ2-2|.
CASSPDNRNTGELFF
TGTGCCAGCAGTCCGGACAACCGGAACACCGGGGAGCTGTTTTTT
>.|TRBV5-1|TRBJ2-2|.
CASSLGPVRETKNTGELFF
TGCGCCAGCAGCTTGGGCCCCGTCCGGGAGACAAAAAACACCGGGGAGCTGTTTTTT
>.|TRBV7-9|TRBJ1-5|.
CASSLEGKGGAQHF
TGTGCCAGCAGCTTAGAGGGGAAGGGGGGGGCCCAGCATTTT
>.|TRBV21-1|TRBJ1-2|.
CARNGQGPRRDGYTF
TGTGCCCGGAATGGACAGGGGCCTAGGAGGGATGGCTACACCTTC
>.|TRBV4-3|TRBJ1-2|once
CASSQEEGNYGYTF
TGCGCCAGCAGCCAAGAGGAGGGGAACTATGGCTACACCTTC
>TRBD1|TRBV7-3|TRBJ1-1|.
CASSSLGGQAGKNTEAFF
TGTGCCAGCAGCTCCCTTGGGGGACAGGCCGGAAAGAACACTGAAGCTTTCTTT
>TRBD1|TRBV30|TRBJ1-1|.
CAWSARGTVNTEAFF
TGTGCCTGGAGTGCCCGAGGGACAGTGAACACTGAAGCTTTCTTT
>TRBD2|TRBV5-1|TRBJ2-7|.
CASSRAGTSGAPYEQYF
TGCGCCAGCAGCCGCGCCGGGACTAGCGGGGCTCCCTACGAGCAGTACTTC
>.|TRBV7-2|TRBJ1-1|once
CASSPPPGMNTEAFF
TGTGCCAGCAGCCCCCCCCCGGGGATGAACACTGAAGCTTTCTTT
>.|TRBV9|TRBJ1-1|.
CASSEGGFVNTEAFF
TGTGCCAGCAGCGAAGGGGGATTCGTGAACACTGAAGCTTTCTTT
>TRBD2|TRBV7-8|TRBJ2-7|.
CASSFAGGPFEQYF
TGTGCCAGCAGCTTTGCGGGGGGACCCTTCGAGCAGTACTTC
>TRBD1|TRBV11-1|TRBJ2-4|.
CASSAWDRTKNIQYF
TGTGCCAGCAGCGCGTGGGACAGAACCAAAAACATTCAGTACTTC
>TRBD1|TRBV6-1|TRBJ2-2|.
CASVRQGAGELFF
TGTGCCAGCGTAAGACAGGGAGCCGGGGAGCTGTTTTTT
>TRBD1|TRBV27|TRBJ1-2|.
CASSLGTGGGYGYTF
TGTGCCAGCAGTCTAGGGACAGGGGGCGGCTATGGCTACACCTTC
>.|TRBV19|TRBJ1-6|.
CASSRTEGNSPLHF
TGTGCCAGTAGTAGGACAGAAGGAAATTCACCCCTCCATTTT
>.|TRBV7-2|TRBJ1-2|.
CASSLEDGSYGYTF
TGTGCCAGCAGCTTAGAGGACGGGAGCTATGGCTACACCTTC
>TRBD2|TRBV9|TRBJ2-5|.
CASSVDPSGGSQETQYF
TGTGCCAGCAGCGTAGACCCTAGCGGGGGAAGCCAAGAGACCCAGTACTTC
>TRBD2|TRBV10-2|TRBJ2-3|.
CASFRAGEDTQYF
TGCGCCAGCTTTAGAGCGGGGGAAGATACGCAGTATTTT
>.|TRBV15|TRBJ2-3|.
CATSRGRGNADTQYF
TGTGCCACCAGCAGAGGCAGGGGTAACGCAGATACGCAGTATTTT
>TRBD1|TRBV5-6|TRBJ2-2|.
CASSYQGVTGELFF
TGTGCCAGCAGCTACCAGGGGGTCACCGGGGAGCTGTTTTTT
>.|TRBV11-2|TRBJ1-6|.
CASSLVLEALHF
TGTGCCAGCAGCTTAGTCCTGGAGGCCCTCCACTTT
>.|TRBV7-3|TRBJ2-1|once
CASSLNRVNEQFF
TGTGCCAGCAGCTTAAACAGGGTAAATGAGCAGTTCTTC
>.|TRBV7-8|TRBJ1-1|.
CASSGATGAEAFF
TGTGCCAGCAGCGGAGCGACAGGAGCTGAAGCTTTCTTT
>.|TRBV5-6|TRBJ2-2|.
CASSLWRADTGELFF
TGTGCCAGCAGCTTGTGGAGGGCTGACACCGGGGAGCTGTTTTTT
>.|TRBV25-1|TRBJ2-2|.
CASSEPREAGELFF
TGTGCCAGCAGTGAACCCAGGGAGGCCGGGGAGCTGTTTTTT
>TRBD1|TRBV19|TRBJ1-5|.
CASSTRDRGGQPQHF
TGTGCCAGTAGTACCCGGGACAGGGGAGGTCAGCCCCAGCATTTT
>TRBD1|TRBV9|TRBJ1-1|once
CASRRTGSGGTEAFF
TGTGCCAGCAGGCGGACAGGGTCTGGTGGCACTGAAGCTTTCTTT
>.|TRBV7-3|TRBJ1-1|.
CASSSYRDTEAFF
TGTGCCAGCAGCTCATACAGGGATACTGAAGCTTTCTTT
>TRBD1|TRBV19|TRBJ1-6|.
CASRDRVNSPLHF
TGTGCCAGCCGGGACAGGGTTAATTCACCCCTCCACTTT
>TRBD2|TRBV4-2|TRBJ2-3|.
CASSLVAGGGRDTQYF
TGTGCCAGCAGCCTGGTAGCGGGGGGGGGTAGGGATACGCAGTATTTT
>.|TRBV4-3|TRBJ2-7|.
CASSQEWTVYEQYF
TGCGCCAGCAGCCAAGAATGGACAGTATACGAGCAGTACTTC
>TRBD1|TRBV30|TRBJ2-2|.
CASARDRGLPAAGELFF
TGTGCCTCGGCCCGGGACAGGGGGCTTCCCGCAGCCGGGGAGCTGTTTTTT
>TRBD2|TRBV25-1|TRBJ2-3|.
CASSVSGGPAPQYF
TGTGCCAGCAGTGTTAGCGGGGGCCCCGCTCCGCAGTATTTT
>TRBD1|TRBV10-3|TRBJ1-2|once
CAISDYRGHSHGYTF
TGTGCCATCAGTGATTACAGGGGGCACTCTCATGGCTACACCTTC